What follows are 13 T cell receptor beta chains derived from one specimen sequenced in a study of beta chain features in type 1 diabetes. The whole isolated RNA underwent reverse transcription, so sequencing captured expressed TCRB transcripts. Clones were read by immunoSEQ multiplex PCR, and TCRdb kept only the in-frame ones, dropping some. The sample holds hundreds of thousands of clones, 15% to 18% seen once. The source material was naive CD4+ T cells from blood. The receptors stem from a man aged 18 to 29 in good health.

This clone was seen a single time. V is TRBV7-2 and J is TRBJ1-2; D may be TRBD1 (6 bases). V lost 1 base, J lost 4 bases, and 10 bases lay in between. The CDR3 length is 14 residues. Germline CDR1 SGHTA, CDR2 FQGNSA. This CDR3 is CASSLVGHPYGYTF. CDR3 nucleotides: TGTGCCAGCAGCTTAGTGGGACACCCCTATGGCTACACCTTC.

This clone was seen a handful of times. This chain joins TRBV15 and TRBJ2-1; D unresolved. Germline lookup yields CDR1 LNHNV and CDR2 YYDKDF (reference sequence). V gave up 0 bases and J gave up 9 bases, with 12 bases separating them. The CDR3 consists of 14 residues. The CDR3 loop reads CATSREAKGSEQFF. The CDR3, as DNA: TGTGCCACCAGCAGAGAAGCGAAGGGTAGTGAGCAGTTCTTC.

This clone was seen a handful of times. This chain links TRBV19 with TRBJ1-5; 10 bases line up with TRBD1. Germline V gene lookup returns CDR1 LNHDA and CDR2 SQIVND (reference sequence). V lost 5 bases, J lost 0 bases, and 4 bases stayed unmatched. The CDR3 consists of 16 residues. CDR3 in DNA: TGTGCCAGTAGTCACGGGACAGGGGATAGCAATCAGCCCCAGCATTTT. Translation: CASSHGTGDSNQPQHF.

The chain is built from TRBV5-6 and TRBJ2-3; D is ambiguous. Germline lookup yields CDR1 SGHDT and CDR2 YYEEEE. With 1 base removed from V and 3 bases from J, the gap between germline ends came to 12 bases. This CDR3 contains 15 residues. CDR3 sequence: CASSLLSLRTDTQYF. The CDR3 nucleotides are TGTGCCAGCAGCTTGCTTAGCCTCCGGACAGATACGCAGTATTTT. The entire variable domain, with the rest obtained from reference TRBV5-6 and TRBJ2-3, is as follows: DAGVTQSPTHLIKTRGQQVTLRCSPKSGHDTVSWYQQALGQGPQFIFQYYEEEERQRGNFPDRFSGHQFPNYSSELNVNALLLGDSALYLCASSLLSLRTDTQYFGPGTRLTVL.

This clone was seen only a few times. The rearrangement uses TRBV5-4 and TRBJ2-2, with 13 bases that match TRBD2. CDR1 is SGHNT and CDR2 is YYREEE in the germline V gene (reference sequence). Trimming took 4 bases from V and 7 from J; bases not matched to a gene: 10. This CDR3 has 17 amino acids. The CDR3 DNA reads TGTGCCAGCAGCCGCCCCACTAGCGGGAGGGCCCACGGGGAGCTGTTTTTT. Translation gives CASSRPTSGRAHGELFF.

The chain has TRBV9 and TRBJ2-3; 11 bases fit TRBD2. The V and J ends lost 2 bases and 3 bases, in that order; junction bases with no gene match: 2. Germline V lookup: CDR1 SGDLS, CDR2 YYNGEE. The CDR3 totals 15 residues. In nucleotides, the CDR3 is TGTGCCAGCAGCGTTAGCGGGAGGGAAACAGATACGCAGTATTTT. Translating it yields CASSVSGRETDTQYF.

This clone was seen a few times. This chain connects TRBV5-1 to TRBJ1-5; TRBD1 is a possible D gene (6 bases). CDR1 SGHRS and CDR2 YFSETQ come from the germline V gene. The CDR3 runs 13 residues. The V and J ends lost 4 bases and 3 bases respectively, with 8 bases between them. The DNA of the CDR3 is TGCGCCAGCAGCCCAGGGGACAATCAGCCCCAGCATTTT. Amino acids: CASSPGDNQPQHF.

The V and J genes are TRBV6-1 and TRBJ1-2; D may be TRBD1 (6 bases). V lost 5 bases and J lost 3, with 13 bases in between. The germline V gene has CDR1 MNHNS and CDR2 SASEGT. This CDR3 spans 14 amino acids. The CDR3 reads CASSTGTGYYGYTF. CDR3 sequence (DNA): TGTGCCAGCAGTACGGGTACAGGGTACTATGGCTACACCTTC.

Worth noting for this clone: Other DNA sequences from this sample encode an identical CDR3 as well. V is TRBV7-2 and J is TRBJ2-7, with D possibly called TRBD1 or TRBD2 (5 bases each). The V gene's germline CDR1 is SGHTA and CDR2 FQGNSA. The CDR3 runs to 13 residues. Deletions cut 1 base from V and 2 bases from J, with 6 bases between. CDR3 DNA sequence: TGTGCCAGCAGCTTAGTGGGGGCCTACGAGCAGTACTTC. Its translation: CASSLVGAYEQYF.

The rearrangement links TRBV4-1 to TRBJ2-1; 10 bases align to TRBD2. Unmatched junction bases numbered 7, after V lost 0 bases and J lost 14 bases. The germline V gene encodes CDR1 MGHRA and CDR2 YSYEKL. The CDR3 covers 14 residues. The CDR3 DNA follows: TGCGCCAGCAGCCAAGATCAACTAGCGGGAACGGAGTTCTTC. Translating gives CASSQDQLAGTEFF.

This sequence joins TRBV25-1 and TRBJ1-2; a possible D gene is TRBD1 (6 bases). Germline-derived CDR1 and CDR2 are MGHDK and SYGVNS. The CDR3 contains 14 residues. Trimming removed 3 bases at V and 2 bases at J, with 10 bases between. CDR3 coding DNA: TGTGCCAGCAGTGATTGGACAGACAACTATGGCTACACCTTC. Translated: CASSDWTDNYGYTF.

The genes are TRBV29-1 and TRBJ1-1; weak D call: TRBD1 (5 bases). CDR1 and CDR2 from the germline V gene are SQVTM and ANQGSEA. The CDR3 contains 14 residues. The V and J ends lost 6 bases and 1 base respectively, with 15 bases between them. The CDR3 bases are TGCAGCGTCGGTGCGGGCGGGGGGAACACTGAAGCTTTCTTT. Protein sequence: CSVGAGGGNTEAFF.

Note on this clone: This specimen includes other DNA sequences encoding the same CDR3. The rearrangement joins TRBV7-2 to TRBJ2-7; D ambiguous. Trimming left V 1 base short and J 4 bases short, with 5 bases between. The V gene's germline CDR1 is SGHTA and CDR2 FQGNSA. The CDR3 is 12 amino acids. The DNA for the CDR3 is TGTGCCAGCAGCTTAGACACGTACGAGCAGTACTTC. It translates to CASSLDTYEQYF.